This T cell receptor (beta chain) is drawn from a study of patients and donors after allogeneic stem cell transplantation. In TCRdb, the RT-PCR reads were re-called with MiXCR into one record per CDR3 protein. Of about a million distinct CDR3 sequences in the sample, more than 15% were seen once. V was shortened by 4 bases and J by 7 bases, with 17 bases between the two germline ends. CDR3 length: 14 residues. The V gene's germline CDR1 is SGHDT and CDR2 YYEEEE. This TCR derives from a human donor who was either an allogeneic HSCT recipient or a stem cell or donor lymphocyte infusion donor (not recorded which). It is not recorded whose cells these are; they may come from a transplant donor. The specimen was blood, either unsorted or a sorted T cell fraction (not recorded which). The V and J genes are TRBV5-6 and TRBJ2-5; D possibly corresponds to TRBD2 (5 bases). The CDR3 DNA reads TGTGCCAGCAGCGTAAGAATCATCCGGGGGACCCAGTACTTC. Amino acid sequence: CASSVRIIRGTQYF.